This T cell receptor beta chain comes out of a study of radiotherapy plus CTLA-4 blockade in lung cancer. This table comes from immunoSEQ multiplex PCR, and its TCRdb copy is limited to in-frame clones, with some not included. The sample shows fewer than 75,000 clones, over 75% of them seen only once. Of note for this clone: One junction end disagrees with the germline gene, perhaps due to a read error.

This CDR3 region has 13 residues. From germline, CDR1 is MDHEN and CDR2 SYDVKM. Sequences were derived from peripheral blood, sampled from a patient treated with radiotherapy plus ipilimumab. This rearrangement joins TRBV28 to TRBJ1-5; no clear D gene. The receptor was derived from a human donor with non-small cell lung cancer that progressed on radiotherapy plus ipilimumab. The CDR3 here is CASSSVSNQPQHF. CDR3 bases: TGTGCCAGTAGTTCAGTGAGCAATCAGCCCCAGCATTTT.